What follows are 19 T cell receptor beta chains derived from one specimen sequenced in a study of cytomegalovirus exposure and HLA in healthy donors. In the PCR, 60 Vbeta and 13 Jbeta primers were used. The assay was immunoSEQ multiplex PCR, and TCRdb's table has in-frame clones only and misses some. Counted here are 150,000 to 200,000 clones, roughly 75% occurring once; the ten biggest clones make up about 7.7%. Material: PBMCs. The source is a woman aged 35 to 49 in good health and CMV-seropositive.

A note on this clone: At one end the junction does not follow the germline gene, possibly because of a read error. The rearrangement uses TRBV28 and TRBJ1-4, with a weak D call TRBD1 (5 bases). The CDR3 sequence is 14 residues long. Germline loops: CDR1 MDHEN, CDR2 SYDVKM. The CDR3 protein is CASSPTVGHEELFF. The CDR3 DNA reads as TGTGCCAGCAGCCCGACAGTCGGGCATGAAGAACTGTTTTTT.

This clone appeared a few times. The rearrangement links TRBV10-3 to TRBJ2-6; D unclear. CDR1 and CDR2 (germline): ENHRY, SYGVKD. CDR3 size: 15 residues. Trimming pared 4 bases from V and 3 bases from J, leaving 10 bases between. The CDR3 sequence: CAISAGDSGANVLTF. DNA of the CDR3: TGTGCCATCAGTGCTGGTGATAGTGGGGCCAACGTCCTGACTTTC.

The CDR3 loop reads CASSFRTSGGETQYF. The CDR3 region has the DNA TGTGCCAGCAGCTTCCGGACTAGCGGGGGGGAGACCCAGTACTTC. The rearrangement uses TRBV7-2 and TRBJ2-5; 14 bases map to TRBD2. The germline V gene encodes CDR1 SGHTA and CDR2 FQGNSA. The CDR3 covers 15 residues. J was trimmed by 5 bases and V by 3 bases; bases with no gene match: 2.

The CDR3 DNA follows: TGTGCCTGGAGACTAGGCAACGAGCAGTACTTC. Amino acid sequence: CAWRLGNEQYF. This chain connects TRBV30 to TRBJ2-7; TRBD2 might be the D (5 bases). Between the trimmed V and J ends, which lost 3 bases and 5 bases, there was a span of 8 bases. The CDR3 runs 11 residues. Per germline, CDR1 GTSNPN and CDR2 SVGIG (reference sequence).

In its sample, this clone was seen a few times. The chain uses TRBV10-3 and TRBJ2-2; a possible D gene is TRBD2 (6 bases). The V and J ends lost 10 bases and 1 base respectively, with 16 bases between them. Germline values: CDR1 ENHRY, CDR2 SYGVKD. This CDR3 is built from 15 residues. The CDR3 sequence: CATGGLPLNTGELFF. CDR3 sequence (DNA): TGTGCCACCGGAGGACTACCCCTGAACACCGGGGAGCTGTTTTTT.

The CDR3 spells CASSEDRGDPEQFF. CDR3 sequence (DNA): TGTGCCAGCAGTGAGGACAGGGGGGACCCTGAGCAGTTCTTC. The V call is TRBV2, the J call TRBJ2-1; the match to TRBD1 covers 10 bases. This CDR3 spans 14 amino acids. From germline, CDR1 is SNHLY and CDR2 FYNNEI. V shed 3 bases and J 9 bases; nucleotides not matched to a gene: 5.

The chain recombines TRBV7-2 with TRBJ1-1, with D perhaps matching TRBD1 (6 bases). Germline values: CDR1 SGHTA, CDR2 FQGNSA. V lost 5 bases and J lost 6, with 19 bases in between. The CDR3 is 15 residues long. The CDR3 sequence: CASSQGGAIMSEAFF. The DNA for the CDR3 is TGTGCCAGCAGCCAAGGGGGGGCAATTATGTCTGAAGCTTTCTTT.

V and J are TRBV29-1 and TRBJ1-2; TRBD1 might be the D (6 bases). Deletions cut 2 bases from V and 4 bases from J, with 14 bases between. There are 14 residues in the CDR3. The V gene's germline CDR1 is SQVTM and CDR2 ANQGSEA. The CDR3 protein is CSVERYRVGYGYTF. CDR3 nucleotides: TGCAGCGTTGAACGGTACAGGGTCGGCTATGGCTACACCTTC.

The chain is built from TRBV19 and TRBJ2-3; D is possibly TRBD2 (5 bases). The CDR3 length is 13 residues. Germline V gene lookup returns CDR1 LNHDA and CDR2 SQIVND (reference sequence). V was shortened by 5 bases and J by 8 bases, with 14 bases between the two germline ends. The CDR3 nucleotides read TGTGCCAGTAGTCCCACCCCGGGGTCTACGCAGTATTTT. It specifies CASSPTPGSTQYF. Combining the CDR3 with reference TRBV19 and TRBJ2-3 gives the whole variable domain DGGITQSPKYLFRKEGQNVTLSCEQNLNHDAMYWYRQDPGQGLRLIYYSQIVNDFQKGDIAEGYSVSREKKESFPLTVTSAQKNPTAFYLCASSPTPGSTQYFGPGTRLTVL.

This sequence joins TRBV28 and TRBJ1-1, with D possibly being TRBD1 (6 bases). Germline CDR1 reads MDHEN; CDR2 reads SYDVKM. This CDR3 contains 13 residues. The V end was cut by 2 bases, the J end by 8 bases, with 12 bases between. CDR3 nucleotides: TGTGCCAGCAGTTTAAGGGACAACCTAGAAGCTTTCTTT. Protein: CASSLRDNLEAFF.

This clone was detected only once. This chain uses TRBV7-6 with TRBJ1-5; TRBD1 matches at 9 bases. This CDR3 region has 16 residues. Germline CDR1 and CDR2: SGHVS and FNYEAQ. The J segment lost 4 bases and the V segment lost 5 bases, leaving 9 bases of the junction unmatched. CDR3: CASSPTGGAGNQPQHF. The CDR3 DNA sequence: TGTGCCAGCAGCCCTACAGGGGGCGCAGGAAATCAGCCCCAGCATTTT. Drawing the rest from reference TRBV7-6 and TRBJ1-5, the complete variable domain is GAGVSQSPRYKVTKRGQDVALRCDPISGHVSLYWYRQALGQGPEFLTYFNYEAQQDKSGLPNDRFSAERPEGSISTLTIQRTEQRDSAMYRCASSPTGGAGNQPQHFGDGTRLSIL.

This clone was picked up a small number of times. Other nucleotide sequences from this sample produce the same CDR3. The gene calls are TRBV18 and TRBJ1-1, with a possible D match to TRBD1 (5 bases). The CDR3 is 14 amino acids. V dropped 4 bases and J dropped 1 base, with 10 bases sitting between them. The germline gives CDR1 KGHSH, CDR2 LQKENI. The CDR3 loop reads CASSRDSKNTEAFF. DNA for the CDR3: TGTGCCAGCTCACGTGACAGTAAGAACACTGAAGCTTTCTTT.

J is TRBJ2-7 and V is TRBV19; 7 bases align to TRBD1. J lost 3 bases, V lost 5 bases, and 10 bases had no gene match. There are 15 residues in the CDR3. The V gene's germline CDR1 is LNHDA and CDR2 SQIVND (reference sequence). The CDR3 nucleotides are TGTGCCAGTAGTGCCGCGCCGGACAGGTTCTACGAGCAGTACTTC. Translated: CASSAAPDRFYEQYF.

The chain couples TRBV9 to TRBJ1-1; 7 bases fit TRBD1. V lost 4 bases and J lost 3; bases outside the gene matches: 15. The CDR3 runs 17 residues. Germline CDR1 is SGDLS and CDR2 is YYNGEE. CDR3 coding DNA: TGTGCCAGCAGCAGCCCCTTCGGGGGACAGAGTTACACTGAAGCTTTCTTT. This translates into CASSSPFGGQSYTEAFF.

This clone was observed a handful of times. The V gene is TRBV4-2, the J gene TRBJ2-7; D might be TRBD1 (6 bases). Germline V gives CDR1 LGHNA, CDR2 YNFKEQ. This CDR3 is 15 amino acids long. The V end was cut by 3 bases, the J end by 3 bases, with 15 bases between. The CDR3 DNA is TGTGCCAGCAGCCACGCACAGGGTACAGGCTACGAGCAGTACTTC. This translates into CASSHAQGTGYEQYF.

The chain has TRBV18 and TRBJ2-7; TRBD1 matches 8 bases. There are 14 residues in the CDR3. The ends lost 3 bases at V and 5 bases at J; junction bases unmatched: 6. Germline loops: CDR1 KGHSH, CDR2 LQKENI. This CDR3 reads CASSPGTGRNEQYF. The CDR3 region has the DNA TGTGCCAGCTCACCCGGGACAGGTAGGAACGAGCAGTACTTC.

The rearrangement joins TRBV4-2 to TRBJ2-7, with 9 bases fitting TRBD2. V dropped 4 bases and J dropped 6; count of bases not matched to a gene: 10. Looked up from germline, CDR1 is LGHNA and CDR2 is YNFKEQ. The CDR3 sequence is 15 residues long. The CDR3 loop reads CASSRDVAGDPEQYF. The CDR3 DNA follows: TGTGCCAGCAGCCGCGACGTAGCGGGAGACCCCGAGCAGTACTTC.

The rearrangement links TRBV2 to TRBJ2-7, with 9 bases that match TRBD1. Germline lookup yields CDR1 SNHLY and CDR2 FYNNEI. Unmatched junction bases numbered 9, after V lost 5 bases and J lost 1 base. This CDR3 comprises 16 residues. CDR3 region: CASSMGPGTGSYEQYF. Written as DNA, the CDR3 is TGTGCCAGCAGTATGGGTCCCGGGACAGGGTCCTACGAGCAGTACTTC.

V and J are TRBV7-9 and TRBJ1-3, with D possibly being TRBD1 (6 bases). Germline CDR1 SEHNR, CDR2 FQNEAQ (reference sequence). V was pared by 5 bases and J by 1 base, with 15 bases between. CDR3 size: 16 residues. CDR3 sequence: CASSLDRQVSGNTIYF. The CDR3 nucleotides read TGTGCCAGCAGCCTTGACCGACAGGTATCTGGAAACACCATATATTTT.